This T cell receptor (beta chain) originates from a study of shared clonotypes between healthy human individuals. Across the study: Every donor yielded three CD4 naive, three CD4 memory, two CD8 naive and one CD8 memory plate. Notes on the study in general: In four donors, about 5% of naive CD4 clonotypes appeared in common.

Per the authors' pipeline: Junction-only immunoSEQ data arrived without quality scores, meaning filtering differed. Using immunoSEQ multiplex PCR, the repertoire was profiled, and TCRdb retains in-frame clones only, with some absent. D and trimming come from the DNA, and the V and J calls and clone size come from that table. The data contain roughly 600,000 clones, roughly 98% of them singletons. Note on this clone: The antigen remains undetermined.

CD45RO-negative, CCR7-positively selected cells formed the naive CD8 fraction, excluding terminally differentiated effector memory CD45RA+ cells. This CDR3 is built from 12 residues. CDR1 and CDR2 (germline): SGHDT, YYEEEE. The V end was cut by 1 base, the J end by 8 bases, with 7 bases between. The V gene is TRBV5-6, the J gene TRBJ2-1, with D hard to call. The receptor was derived from a young man in good health. Specimen: naive CD8+ T cells sorted from blood. CDR3 sequence (DNA): TGTGCCAGCAGCTTGACGATCCATGAGCAGTTCTTC. It yields the protein CASSLTIHEQFF. Using reference TRBV5-6 and TRBJ2-1 for the parts outside the CDR3, the full variable domain is DAGVTQSPTHLIKTRGQQVTLRCSPKSGHDTVSWYQQALGQGPQFIFQYYEEEERQRGNFPDRFSGHQFPNYSSELNVNALLLGDSALYLCASSLTIHEQFFGPGTRLTVL.